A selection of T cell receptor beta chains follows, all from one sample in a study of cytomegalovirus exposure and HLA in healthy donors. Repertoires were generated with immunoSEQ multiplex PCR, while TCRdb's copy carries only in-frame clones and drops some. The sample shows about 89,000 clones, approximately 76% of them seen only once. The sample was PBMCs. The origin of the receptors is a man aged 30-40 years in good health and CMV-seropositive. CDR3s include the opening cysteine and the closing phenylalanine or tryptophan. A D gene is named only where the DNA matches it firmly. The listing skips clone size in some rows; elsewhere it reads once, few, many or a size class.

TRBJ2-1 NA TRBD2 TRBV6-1 CASSEWASRGILKSSSSYNEQFF TGTGCCAGCAGTGAATGGGCGTCGCGGGGGATCCTAAAGTCGAGTAGCTCCTACAATGAGCAGTTCTTC
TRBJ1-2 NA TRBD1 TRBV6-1 CASSEAQGANYGYTF TGTGCCAGCAGTGAAGCTCAGGGGGCTAACTATGGCTACACCTTC
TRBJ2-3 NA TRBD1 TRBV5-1 CASSLADRARDTQYF TGCGCCAGCAGCTTGGCCGACAGGGCGAGAGATACGCAGTATTTT
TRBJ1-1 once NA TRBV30 CAWIPGPLSRRIQAFF TGTGCCTGGATCCCAGGGCCCTTATCAAGAAGAATCCAAGCTTTCTTT
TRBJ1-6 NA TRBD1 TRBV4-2 CASSQETGLNSPLHF TGTGCCAGCAGCCAAGAGACAGGGCTCAATTCACCCCTCCACTTT
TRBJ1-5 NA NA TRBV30 CAWTLGGNQPQHF TGTGCCTGGACCCTCGGGGGGAATCAGCCCCAGCATTTT
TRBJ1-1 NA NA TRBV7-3 CASSVRGYGTEAFF TGTGCCAGCAGCGTCCGGGGGTACGGCACTGAAGCTTTCTTT
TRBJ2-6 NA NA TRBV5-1 CASSFGGTGANVLTF TGCGCCAGCAGCTTTGGGGGGACTGGGGCCAACGTCCTGACTTTC
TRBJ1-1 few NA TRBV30 CAWSAYTGTEAFF TGTGCCTGGAGTGCATATACCGGGACTGAAGCTTTCTTT
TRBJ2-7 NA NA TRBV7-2 CASSLSSSYEQYF TGTGCCAGCAGCTTAAGCTCGTCCTACGAGCAGTACTTC
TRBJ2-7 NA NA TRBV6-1 CASSEGASYEQYF TGTGCCAGCAGTGAAGGCGCGAGCTACGAGCAGTACTTC
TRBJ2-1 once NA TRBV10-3 CAISERQGRANEQFF TGTGCCATCAGTGAAAGGCAGGGCAGGGCCAATGAGCAGTTCTTC
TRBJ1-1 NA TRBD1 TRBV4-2 CASSNSQKTGEAFF TGTGCCAGCAGCAATTCCCAGAAGACAGGGGAAGCTTTCTTT
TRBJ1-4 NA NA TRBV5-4 CASSQGQSGNEKLFF TGTGCCAGCAGCCAAGGACAGTCGGGTAATGAAAAACTGTTTTTT
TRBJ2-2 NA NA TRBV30 CAWIVGTTNTGELFF TGTGCCTGGATCGTCGGGACAACTAACACCGGGGAGCTGTTTTTT
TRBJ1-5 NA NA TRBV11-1 CASSSRFGQPQHF TGTGCCAGCAGCTCCCGGTTTGGTCAGCCCCAGCATTTT